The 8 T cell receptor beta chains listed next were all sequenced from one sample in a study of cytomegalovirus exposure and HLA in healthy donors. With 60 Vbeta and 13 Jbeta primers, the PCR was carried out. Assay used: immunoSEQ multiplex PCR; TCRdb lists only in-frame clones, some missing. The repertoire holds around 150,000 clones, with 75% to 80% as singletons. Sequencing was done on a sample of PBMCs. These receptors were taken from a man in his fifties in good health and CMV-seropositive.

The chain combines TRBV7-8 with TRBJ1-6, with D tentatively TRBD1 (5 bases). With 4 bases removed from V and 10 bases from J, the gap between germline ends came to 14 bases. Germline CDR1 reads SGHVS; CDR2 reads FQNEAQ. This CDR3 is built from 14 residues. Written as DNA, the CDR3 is TGTGCCAGCAGCTCCGGGCAGGGTCGGTCACCCCTCCACTTT. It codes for CASSSGQGRSPLHF.

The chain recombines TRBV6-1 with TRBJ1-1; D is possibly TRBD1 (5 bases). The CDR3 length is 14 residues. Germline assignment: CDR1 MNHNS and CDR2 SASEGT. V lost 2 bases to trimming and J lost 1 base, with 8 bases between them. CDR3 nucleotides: TGTGCCAGCAGTGAACTCGGACAGAACACTGAAGCTTTCTTT. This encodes CASSELGQNTEAFF.

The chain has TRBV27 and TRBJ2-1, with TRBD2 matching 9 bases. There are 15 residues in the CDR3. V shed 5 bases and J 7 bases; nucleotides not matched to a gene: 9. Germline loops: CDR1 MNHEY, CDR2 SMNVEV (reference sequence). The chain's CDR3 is CASSSSGGPSNEQFF. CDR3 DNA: TGTGCCAGCAGTAGTAGCGGGGGACCGTCTAATGAGCAGTTCTTC.

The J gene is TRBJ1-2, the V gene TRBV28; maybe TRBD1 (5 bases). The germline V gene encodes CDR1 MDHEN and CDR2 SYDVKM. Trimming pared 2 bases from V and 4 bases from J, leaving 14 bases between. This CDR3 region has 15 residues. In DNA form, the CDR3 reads TGTGCCAGCAGTTTAGGTTCGGGGGGTTTCTATGGCTACACCTTC. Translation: CASSLGSGGFYGYTF.

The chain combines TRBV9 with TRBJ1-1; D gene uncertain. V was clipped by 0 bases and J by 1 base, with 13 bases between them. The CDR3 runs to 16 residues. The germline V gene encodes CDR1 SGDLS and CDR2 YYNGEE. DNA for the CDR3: TGTGCCAGCAGCGTAGGGAGAGGGCGGGAGAACACTGAAGCTTTCTTT. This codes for CASSVGRGRENTEAFF.

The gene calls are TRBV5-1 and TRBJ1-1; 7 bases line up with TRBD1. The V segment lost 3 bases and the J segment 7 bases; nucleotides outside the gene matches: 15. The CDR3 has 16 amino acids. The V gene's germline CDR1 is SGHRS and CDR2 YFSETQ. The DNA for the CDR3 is TGCGCCAGCAGCTATCTTACAGGGGTAAAGGGTGGTGAAGCTTTCTTT. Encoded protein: CASSYLTGVKGGEAFF.

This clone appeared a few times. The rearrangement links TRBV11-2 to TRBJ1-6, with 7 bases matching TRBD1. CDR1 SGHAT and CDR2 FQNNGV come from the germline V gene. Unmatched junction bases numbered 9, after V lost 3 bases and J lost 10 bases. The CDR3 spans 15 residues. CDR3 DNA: TGTGCCAGCAGCTTTGGGCAGGGGGTGGGATCACCCCTCCACTTT. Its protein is CASSFGQGVGSPLHF.

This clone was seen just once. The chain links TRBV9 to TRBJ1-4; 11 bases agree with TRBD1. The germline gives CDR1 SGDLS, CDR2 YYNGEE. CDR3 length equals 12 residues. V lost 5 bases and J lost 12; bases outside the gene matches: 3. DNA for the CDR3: TGTGCCAGCAGAGGACAGGGGGCAGAACTGTTTTTT. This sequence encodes CASRGQGAELFF.